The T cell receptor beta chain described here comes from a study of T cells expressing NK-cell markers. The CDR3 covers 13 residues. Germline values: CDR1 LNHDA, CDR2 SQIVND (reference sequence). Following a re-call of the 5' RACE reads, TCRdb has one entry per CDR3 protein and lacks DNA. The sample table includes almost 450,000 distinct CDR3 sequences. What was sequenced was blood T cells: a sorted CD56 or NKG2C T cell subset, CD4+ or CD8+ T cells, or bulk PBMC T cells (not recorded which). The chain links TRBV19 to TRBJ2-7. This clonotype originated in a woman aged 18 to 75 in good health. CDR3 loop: CASSSGSVYEQYF.